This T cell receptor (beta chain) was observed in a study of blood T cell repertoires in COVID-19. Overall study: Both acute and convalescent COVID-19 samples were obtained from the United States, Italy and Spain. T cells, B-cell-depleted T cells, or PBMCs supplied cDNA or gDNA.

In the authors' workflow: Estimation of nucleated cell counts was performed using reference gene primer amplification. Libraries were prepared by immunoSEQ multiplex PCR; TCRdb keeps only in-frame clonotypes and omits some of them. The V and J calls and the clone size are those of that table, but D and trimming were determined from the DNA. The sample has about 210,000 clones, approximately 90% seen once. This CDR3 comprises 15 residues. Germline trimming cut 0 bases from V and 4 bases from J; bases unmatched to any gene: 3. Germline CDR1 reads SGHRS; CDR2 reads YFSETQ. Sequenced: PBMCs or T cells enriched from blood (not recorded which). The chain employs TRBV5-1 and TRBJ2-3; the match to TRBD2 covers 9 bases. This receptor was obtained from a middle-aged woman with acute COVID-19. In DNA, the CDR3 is TGCGCCAGCAGCTTGGTCTTAGCGGGGGCAGATACGCAGTATTTT. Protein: CASSLVLAGADTQYF.